Presented here are 27 T cell receptor beta chains from one specimen sequenced in a study of T cell changes during pregnancy in multiple sclerosis (dated by TCRdb to the late 2010s). The library was prepared using the immunoSEQ multiplex PCR assay. TCRdb took over this immuneACCESS table, retaining in-frame rearrangements with V and J assigned. Such tables are incomplete; in checked studies, under half of the missing clones stem from an unresolved V gene, and the remainder is unexplained. This sample has just under 80,000 clones in its table, and about 93% of those were observed once. The ten top clones hold roughly 1% of the sample. The source material was peripheral blood, sampled in the first trimester of pregnancy. These receptors were obtained from a female donor with multiple sclerosis, enrolled in a pregnancy study.

The chain employs TRBV5-3 and TRBJ1-5; 7 bases agree with TRBD1. TRBV5-3 is known as an ORF, though its function is uncertain. J was trimmed by 3 bases and V by 4 bases; bases with no gene match: 7. This CDR3 is 15 amino acids long. The CDR3 nucleotides read TGTGCCAGAAGCACACTCAGGGGGGACAATCAGCCCCAGCATTTT. This sequence encodes CARSTLRGDNQPQHF.

The rearrangement uses TRBV7-3 and TRBJ1-1; a weak D match, TRBD1 (5 bases). Trimming took 2 bases from V and 1 from J, leaving 8 bases between them. From germline, CDR1 is SGHTA and CDR2 FQGTGA. The CDR3 has 14 residues. The CDR3 nucleotides are TGTGCCAGCAGCTTAGTAGGGGCGAACACTGAAGCTTTCTTT. Its translation is CASSLVGANTEAFF.

The CDR3, as DNA: TGTGCCAGCAGCTTCAACCGGTACGAGCAGTACTTC. Its protein product is CASSFNRYEQYF. V usage is TRBV5-5 and J usage is TRBJ2-7; D is ambiguous. The CDR3 sequence is 12 residues long. CDR1 SGHKS and CDR2 YYEKEE come from the germline V gene (reference sequence). V was cut by 2 bases and J by 4 bases, with 7 bases left in between.

J is TRBJ2-7 and V is TRBV14, with TRBD2 identical over 7 bases. Germline CDR1 and CDR2: SGHDN and FVKESK. The CDR3 has 15 residues. V dropped 4 bases and J dropped 3; count of bases not matched to a gene: 9. The CDR3 sequence is CASSRGGRGNYEQYF. The CDR3 bases are TGTGCCAGCAGCCGCGGTGGGCGGGGGAACTACGAGCAGTACTTC.

The V call is TRBV28, the J call TRBJ2-7, with D possibly TRBD1 on 5 matching bases. CDR1 MDHEN and CDR2 SYDVKM come from the germline V gene. The CDR3 contains 12 residues. V lost 5 bases and J lost 3, with 8 bases in between. CDR3 coding DNA: TGTGCCAGCAGTACCAGGGTCTACGAGCAGTACTTC. Amino acid sequence: CASSTRVYEQYF.

The V call is TRBV11-1, the J call TRBJ2-7; perhaps TRBD1 as D (5 bases). Germline V gene sequence: CDR1 SGHAT, CDR2 FQDESV (reference sequence). CDR3 length equals 16 residues. V gave up 0 bases and J gave up 3 bases, with 15 bases separating them. CDR3 protein: CASSLATDSTLYEQYF. The CDR3, as DNA: TGTGCCAGCAGCTTAGCCACAGACAGTACCCTCTACGAGCAGTACTTC.

The rearrangement uses TRBV27 and TRBJ1-2; D possibly corresponds to TRBD1 (5 bases). The CDR3 length is 17 residues. Germline loops: CDR1 MNHEY, CDR2 SMNVEV (reference sequence). The V gene lost 10 bases and the J gene lost 6 bases, with 30 bases spanning the gap. CDR3 residues: CATSYLAQGGFLHGYTF. The CDR3, as DNA: TGTGCCACCTCTTACCTGGCCCAGGGTGGTTTTCTCCATGGCTACACCTTC.

V gene TRBV15 combines with J gene TRBJ2-3; tentative D call: TRBD1 (5 bases). Germline V gives CDR1 LNHNV, CDR2 YYDKDF (reference sequence). Trimming removed 8 bases at V and 0 bases at J, with 9 bases between. The CDR3 sequence is 13 residues long. CDR3 sequence (DNA): TGTGCCACCGGGGCGGCTAGCACAGATACGCAGTATTTT. This translates into CATGAASTDTQYF. The full variable domain, its missing parts supplied by reference TRBV15 and TRBJ2-3, is DAMVIQNPRYQVTQFGKPVTLSCSQTLNHNVMYWYQQKSSQAPKLLFHYYDKDFNNEADTPDNFQSRRPNTSFCFLDIRSPGLGDTAMYLCATGAASTDTQYFGPGTRLTVL.

The chain is built from TRBV5-1 and TRBJ2-2; D is ambiguous. The V end lost 0 bases, the J end lost 3 bases, and 9 bases lay between the germline ends. Germline CDR1 and CDR2: SGHRS and YFSETQ. The CDR3 spans 15 residues. CDR3 protein: CASSLVQADTGELFF. CDR3 nucleotides: TGCGCCAGCAGCTTGGTTCAGGCTGACACCGGGGAGCTGTTTTTT.

The genes are TRBV5-5 and TRBJ2-4; D is perhaps TRBD1 (6 bases). V was trimmed by 2 bases and J by 0 bases, leaving 15 bases between them. The CDR3 contains 17 residues. Per germline, CDR1 SGHKS and CDR2 YYEKEE (reference sequence). DNA for the CDR3: TGTGCCAGCAGCTTAGAGACAGGTCTGGGAGCCAAAAACATTCAGTACTTC. As protein: CASSLETGLGAKNIQYF.

The chain links TRBV4-1 to TRBJ2-1, with 12 bases fitting TRBD2. The CDR3 runs 16 residues. Looked up from germline, CDR1 is MGHRA and CDR2 is YSYEKL. Trimming removed 2 bases from V and 9 bases from J; junction bases left unmatched: 8. The CDR3 region is CASSQLGTSGLAEQFF. The CDR3 nucleotides read TGCGCCAGCAGCCAACTGGGGACTAGCGGGCTGGCTGAGCAGTTCTTC.

J is TRBJ2-7 and V is TRBV5-1; TRBD2 matches 7 bases. From germline, CDR1 is SGHRS and CDR2 YFSETQ. The V and J ends lost 5 bases and 4 bases, in that order; junction bases with no gene match: 9. The CDR3 covers 14 residues. The CDR3 protein is CASRYGLGQYEQYF. CDR3 nucleotide sequence: TGCGCCAGCAGGTACGGACTAGGCCAGTACGAGCAGTACTTC.

This rearrangement joins TRBV28 to TRBJ2-1; D may be TRBD2 (5 bases). The CDR3 consists of 15 residues. Trimming shortened V by 2 bases and J by 5 bases, and 13 bases separated the two germline ends. Germline CDR1 is MDHEN and CDR2 is SYDVKM. The CDR3 DNA is TGTGCCAGCAGTTTAGAGGGCCCTAGTCACAATGAGCAGTTCTTC. This codes for CASSLEGPSHNEQFF.

The CDR3 loop is CASGSLYEQYF. CDR3 DNA sequence: TGTGCTAGTGGTTCCTTATACGAGCAGTACTTC. The chain has TRBV12-5 and TRBJ2-7; D gene uncertain. CDR1 is LGHNT and CDR2 is FRNRAP in the germline V gene. Trimming cost V 4 bases and J 4 bases, with 5 bases left between them. The CDR3 runs 11 residues.

The chain joins TRBV6-6 to TRBJ1-5; no clear D gene. Germline values: CDR1 MNHNY, CDR2 SVGAGI (reference sequence). This CDR3 region has 16 residues. Trimming pared 4 bases from V and 4 bases from J, leaving 17 bases between. Here the CDR3 DNA reads TGTGCCAGCAGTTCCCCCCAGCGCAACTGGAATCAGCCCCAGCATTTT. Translation: CASSSPQRNWNQPQHF.

The chain employs TRBV29-1 and TRBJ1-2; D gene ambiguous. Between the trimmed V and J ends, which lost 1 base and 7 bases, there was a span of 16 bases. The CDR3 length is 14 residues. Per germline, CDR1 SQVTM and CDR2 ANQGSEA. The CDR3 loop is CSVEGQAQFAGYTF. DNA for the CDR3: TGCAGCGTTGAAGGGCAGGCGCAGTTCGCTGGCTACACCTTC. Using reference TRBV29-1 and TRBJ1-2 for the parts outside the CDR3, the full variable domain is SAVISQKPSRDICQRGTSLTIQCQVDSQVTMMFWYRQQPGQSLTLIATANQGSEATYESGFVIDKFPISRPNLTFSTLTVSNMSPEDSSIYLCSVEGQAQFAGYTFGSGTRLTVV.

The chain has TRBV2 and TRBJ1-3, with 8 bases aligning to TRBD1. Germline CDR1 reads SNHLY; CDR2 reads FYNNEI. Trimming at V came to 4 bases and at J to 7 bases, leaving 6 bases not matched to a gene. This CDR3 has 14 amino acids. For the CDR3, the DNA is TGTGCCAGCAGTGTGACAGGGGTAGGGAACACCATATATTTT. This translates into CASSVTGVGNTIYF.

The J gene is TRBJ1-5, the V gene TRBV19, with TRBD1 matching over 7 bases. The CDR3 extends over 15 amino acids. Germline values: CDR1 LNHDA, CDR2 SQIVND (reference sequence). The V and J ends lost 4 bases and 0 bases, in that order; junction bases with no gene match: 3. The CDR3 nucleotides read TGTGCCAGTAGTAGGGACAGAGTTAGCAATCAGCCCCAGCATTTT. Its protein product is CASSRDRVSNQPQHF. Combining the CDR3 with reference TRBV19 and TRBJ1-5 gives the whole variable domain DGGITQSPKYLFRKEGQNVTLSCEQNLNHDAMYWYRQDPGQGLRLIYYSQIVNDFQKGDIAEGYSVSREKKESFPLTVTSAQKNPTAFYLCASSRDRVSNQPQHFGDGTRLSIL.

This chain joins TRBV4-1 and TRBJ1-5; TRBD1 matches at 7 bases. The CDR3 runs 15 residues. The V segment lost 1 base and the J segment 9 bases; nucleotides outside the gene matches: 9. CDR1 and CDR2 from the germline V gene are MGHRA and YSYEKL. This CDR3 is CASSQATGQSWPQHF. As DNA, the CDR3 is TGCGCCAGCAGCCAAGCCACGGGACAGTCTTGGCCCCAGCATTTT.

V is TRBV7-7 and J is TRBJ2-1; a possible D gene is TRBD1 (6 bases). The V gene lost 3 bases and the J gene lost 8 bases, with 11 bases spanning the gap. The CDR3 is 13 amino acids. Germline V gives CDR1 SSHAT, CDR2 FNYEAQ (reference sequence). CDR3 in DNA: TGTGCCAGCAGCTTTAGCAGGGGCGATGAGCAGTTCTTC. This gives the protein CASSFSRGDEQFF.

This clone was seen once. This chain links TRBV27 with TRBJ2-3; TRBD1 agrees at 9 bases. CDR1 is MNHEY and CDR2 is SMNVEV in the germline V gene (reference sequence). The V gene end was trimmed by 5 bases and the J gene end by 4 bases; junction bases not matched to a gene: 10. The CDR3 totals 16 residues. DNA for the CDR3: TGTGCCAGCAGTCCCAGGACAGGGGCGAGGGCAGATACGCAGTATTTT. This codes for CASSPRTGARADTQYF.

The V call is TRBV30, the J call TRBJ1-2; tentative D call: TRBD1 (5 bases). The V and J ends lost 4 bases and 6 bases respectively, with 15 bases between them. The CDR3 extends over 13 amino acids. Germline V CDR1 and CDR2: GTSNPN, SVGIG (reference sequence). The CDR3 is CAWTDQGVHGYTF. For the CDR3, the DNA is TGTGCCTGGACCGATCAAGGGGTACATGGCTACACCTTC.

The V call is TRBV18, the J call TRBJ2-7; 9 positions agree with TRBD1. V dropped 3 bases and J dropped 6; count of bases not matched to a gene: 6. The germline CDR1 and CDR2 sequences are KGHSH and LQKENI. The CDR3 is 14 amino acids. The CDR3 reads CASSPKQGASEQYF. In nucleotides, the CDR3 is TGTGCCAGCTCACCGAAACAGGGGGCTAGCGAGCAGTACTTC.

The gene calls are TRBV6-5 and TRBJ2-5; 7 bases line up with TRBD2. V lost 5 bases to trimming and J lost 5 bases; unmatched junction nucleotides: 11. The CDR3 is 15 residues long. Germline CDR1 is MNHEY and CDR2 is SVGAGI. For the CDR3, the DNA is TGTGCCAGCAGTCCCCAGACTAGCCTAGGGGAGACCCAGTACTTC. Amino acid sequence: CASSPQTSLGETQYF.

The chain joins TRBV9 to TRBJ2-1; 10 nucleotides agree with TRBD2. The CDR3 contains 15 residues. The ends lost 3 bases at V and 8 bases at J; junction bases unmatched: 8. Looked up from germline, CDR1 is SGDLS and CDR2 is YYNGEE. Written as DNA, the CDR3 is TGTGCCAGCAGCGACATAGCGGGGGGCCGGTATGAGCAGTTCTTC. Translating gives CASSDIAGGRYEQFF.

The J gene is TRBJ2-1, the V gene TRBV29-1; 9 bases are shared with TRBD1. The length of the CDR3 is 15 residues. J gave up 7 bases and V 7 bases, and 14 bases lay outside the gene matches. Germline CDR1 is SQVTM and CDR2 is ANQGSEA. The CDR3 DNA reads as TGCAGCGGTCATGGGGGGACAGGGCATACGAATGAGCAGTTCTTC. Its translation: CSGHGGTGHTNEQFF.

V is TRBV9 and J is TRBJ2-1, with D perhaps matching TRBD2 (7 bases). The CDR3 is made up of 13 amino acids. With 0 bases removed from V and 9 bases from J, the gap between germline ends came to 10 bases. CDR1 and CDR2 (germline): SGDLS, YYNGEE. The CDR3 here is CASSVGGGTEQFF. In nucleotides, the CDR3 is TGTGCCAGCAGCGTAGGGGGGGGCACTGAGCAGTTCTTC.